Listed here are 18 T cell receptor beta chains from one sample, sequenced in a study of blood T cell repertoires in COVID-19. Assay: immunoSEQ multiplex PCR; the TCRdb copy retains only in-frame clones and omits some. The table has 93,000 or so clones, 84% seen once. The sequenced material came from peripheral blood. The receptors shown here come from a human donor in a cohort sampled during active COVID-19.

This clone appeared a few times. The gene calls are TRBV24-1 and TRBJ2-2; D not certain. The germline gives CDR1 KGHDR, CDR2 SFDVKD. This CDR3 spans 13 amino acids. The V gene lost 4 bases and the J gene lost 7 bases, with 9 bases spanning the gap. For the CDR3, the DNA is TGTGCCACCAGTGAAGATTACAGCGGGGAGCTGTTTTTT. This encodes CATSEDYSGELFF.

The sample holds one count of this clone. The rearrangement uses TRBV12-5 and TRBJ1-5; D is possibly TRBD1 (5 bases). Trimming took 6 bases from V and 5 from J, leaving 11 bases between them. The CDR3 consists of 13 residues. Germline V gene sequence: CDR1 LGHNT, CDR2 FRNRAP. In DNA, the CDR3 is TGTGCTAGTGGGCGGGGGGGACATCAGCCCCAGCATTTT. This gives the protein CASGRGGHQPQHF.

The chain employs TRBV5-4 and TRBJ1-2; no definite D call. Germline assignment: CDR1 SGHNT and CDR2 YYREEE (reference sequence). The CDR3 spans 13 residues. Trimming pared 4 bases from V and 4 bases from J, leaving 11 bases between. The CDR3 bases are TGTGCCAGCAGCCTGCGTACGAGCTATGGCTACACCTTC. The encoded protein is CASSLRTSYGYTF.

J is TRBJ1-5 and V is TRBV2; perhaps TRBD1 as D (5 bases). Trimming stripped 4 bases from V and 6 bases from J, with 13 bases between. Germline assignment: CDR1 SNHLY and CDR2 FYNNEI. The CDR3 is 14 amino acids. CDR3 amino acids: CASSAGEGSQPQHF. Written as DNA, the CDR3 is TGTGCCAGCAGTGCGGGGGAAGGTTCTCAGCCCCAGCATTTT.

The rearrangement links TRBV5-6 to TRBJ1-2, with 9 bases fitting TRBD1. V gave up 4 bases and J gave up 2 bases; unmatched junction bases: 6. The germline V gene encodes CDR1 SGHDT and CDR2 YYEEEE. There are 15 residues in the CDR3. The CDR3 sequence is CASSPKTGGNYGYTF. DNA for the CDR3: TGTGCCAGCAGCCCCAAGACAGGGGGGAACTATGGCTACACCTTC.

This chain connects TRBV7-3 to TRBJ2-3, with D possibly being TRBD1 (7 bases). Germline V lookup: CDR1 SGHTA, CDR2 FQGTGA. V lost 3 bases and J 0 bases, leaving 13 bases between the germline ends. The CDR3 sequence is 16 residues long. In DNA form, the CDR3 reads TGTGCCAGCAGCTTCCTGACAGGGACTAGCACAGATACGCAGTATTTT. Amino acids: CASSFLTGTSTDTQYF.

In DNA form, the CDR3 reads TGTGCCAGCAGGGTCCTGACAGGGGAAGCCTATGGCTACACCTTC. Translated: CASRVLTGEAYGYTF. The V call is TRBV2, the J call TRBJ1-2; 8 nucleotides line up with TRBD1. J lost 4 bases, V lost 6 bases, and 10 bases had no gene match. Germline V lookup: CDR1 SNHLY, CDR2 FYNNEI. The CDR3 covers 15 residues.

V gene TRBV10-3 combines with J gene TRBJ1-2, with D maybe TRBD1 (5 bases). CDR3 size: 13 residues. The ends were cut back, 7 bases at V and 1 base at J, with 10 bases in the middle. From germline, CDR1 is ENHRY and CDR2 SYGVKD. Here the CDR3 DNA reads TGTGCCATCACTGCGACAGATAACTATGGCTACACCTTC. It is translated as CAITATDNYGYTF.

This CDR3 reads CASRTGTGGIYGYTF. The CDR3 DNA follows: TGTGCCAGCAGGACCGGGACAGGGGGCATCTATGGCTACACCTTC. The rearrangement links TRBV6-6 to TRBJ1-2, with 12 bases matching TRBD1. CDR1 is MNHNY and CDR2 is SVGAGI in the germline V gene (reference sequence). The CDR3 runs to 15 residues. Trimming at V came to 6 bases and at J to 4 bases, leaving 6 bases not matched to a gene.

The genes are TRBV5-4 and TRBJ1-1; the match to TRBD1 covers 7 bases. CDR3 size: 14 residues. Germline V CDR1 and CDR2: SGHNT, YYREEE (reference sequence). With V trimmed by 0 bases and J by 1 base, 0 bases remained unmatched. CDR3: CASSLDRGNTEAFF. CDR3 DNA: TGTGCCAGCAGCTTGGACAGGGGGAACACTGAAGCTTTCTTT.

The chain links TRBV4-1 to TRBJ2-1, with D possibly being TRBD2 (6 bases). V shed 0 bases and J shed 0 bases, with 12 bases lying between them. Germline V gives CDR1 MGHRA, CDR2 YSYEKL. The CDR3 loop spans 17 amino acids. As DNA, the CDR3 is TGCGCCAGCAGCCAAGAAGGGGCGGGACCCTCCTACAATGAGCAGTTCTTC. Translated, it gives CASSQEGAGPSYNEQFF.

This chain links TRBV11-3 with TRBJ1-1, with D tentatively TRBD1 (6 bases). Per germline, CDR1 SGHNT and CDR2 YENEEA. The V and J ends lost 4 bases and 4 bases respectively, with 16 bases between them. The CDR3 covers 15 residues. DNA for the CDR3: TGTGCCAGCAGCTCCCACAGGGCCCGACGCACTGAAGCTTTCTTT. Its protein product is CASSSHRARRTEAFF.

V is TRBV9 and J is TRBJ2-1; 11 bases map to TRBD2. V was clipped by 4 bases and J by 4 bases; unmatched bases: 7. This CDR3 is built from 16 residues. The germline CDR1 and CDR2 sequences are SGDLS and YYNGEE. CDR3 sequence reads: CASSPSGLAVYNEQFF. The CDR3 bases are TGTGCCAGCAGCCCTTCGGGACTAGCGGTTTACAATGAGCAGTTCTTC.

In this sample, this clone turned up once. The chain recombines TRBV18 with TRBJ2-1, with D tentatively TRBD2 (5 bases). The CDR3 is 15 amino acids. Trimming took 4 bases from V and 4 from J, leaving 14 bases between them. Germline V CDR1 and CDR2: KGHSH, LQKENI. CDR3 DNA: TGTGCCAGCTCACGAGAAGAAGGGAGTTACAATGAGCAGTTCTTC. Translated: CASSREEGSYNEQFF.

About this clone: An end of the junction does not agree with germline; a read error may underlie this. The chain recombines TRBV2 with TRBJ2-1, with TRBD2 identical over 10 bases. Germline V gene lookup returns CDR1 SNHLY and CDR2 FYNNEI. The CDR3 totals 12 residues. The CDR3 DNA follows: TGTGCCAGCAGTGGGGTCGGACTAGCGGTGATCTTC. Translating it yields CASSGVGLAVIF.

This clone came up once. A much larger clone lies a single base off, so this may be a read error. The genes are TRBV7-9 and TRBJ1-6; D perhaps matches TRBD1 (5 bases). Looked up from germline, CDR1 is SEHNR and CDR2 is FQNEAQ (reference sequence). The CDR3 contains 17 residues. The CDR3 DNA reads TGTGCCAACAGCACCCATGAAAAGGCAGGGTTGGGCTCACCCCTCCACTTT. Its translation is CANSTHEKAGLGSPLHF. Full variable domain (outside the CDR3, taken from reference TRBV7-9 and TRBJ1-6): DTGVSQNPRHKITKRGQNVTFRCDPISEHNRLYWYRQTLGQGPEFLTYFQNEAQLEKSRLLSDRFSAERPKGSFSTLEIQRTEQGDSAMYLCANSTHEKAGLGSPLHFGNGTRLTVT.

This chain connects TRBV30 to TRBJ1-5; 7 nucleotides match TRBD1. Germline V gives CDR1 GTSNPN, CDR2 SVGIG (reference sequence). V lost 2 bases to trimming and J lost 2 bases; unmatched junction nucleotides: 3. The CDR3 has 14 residues. The CDR3 sequence is CAWSRQGGNQPQHF. The CDR3 nucleotides are TGTGCCTGGAGTAGACAGGGTGGCAATCAGCCCCAGCATTTT.

The genes are TRBV6-5 and TRBJ1-2; unclear D gene. Germline values: CDR1 MNHEY, CDR2 SVGAGI. There are 14 residues in the CDR3. V shed 0 bases and J shed 4 bases, with 9 bases lying between them. As DNA, the CDR3 is TGTGCCAGCAGTTACTCCTCTCCGGGCTATGGCTACACCTTC. The encoded protein is CASSYSSPGYGYTF.